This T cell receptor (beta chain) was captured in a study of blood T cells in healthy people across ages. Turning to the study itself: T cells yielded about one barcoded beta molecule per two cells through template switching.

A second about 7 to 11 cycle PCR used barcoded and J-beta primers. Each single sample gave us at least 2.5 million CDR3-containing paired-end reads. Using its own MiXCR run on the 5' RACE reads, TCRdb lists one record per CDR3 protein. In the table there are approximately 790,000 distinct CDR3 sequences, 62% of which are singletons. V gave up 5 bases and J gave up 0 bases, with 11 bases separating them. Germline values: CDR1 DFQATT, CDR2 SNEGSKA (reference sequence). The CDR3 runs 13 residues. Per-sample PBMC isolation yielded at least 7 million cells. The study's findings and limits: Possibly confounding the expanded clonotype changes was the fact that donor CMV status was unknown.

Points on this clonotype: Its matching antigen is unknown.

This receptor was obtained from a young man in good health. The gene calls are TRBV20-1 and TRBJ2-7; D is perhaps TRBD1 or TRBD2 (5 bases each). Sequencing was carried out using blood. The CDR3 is CSAGETASYEQYF. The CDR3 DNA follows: TGCAGTGCTGGGGAGACAGCCTCCTACGAGCAGTACTTC.